One and the same sample provided the 20 T cell receptor beta chains below, sequenced in a study of blood T cell repertoires in COVID-19. The assay was immunoSEQ multiplex PCR, and TCRdb's table has in-frame clones only and misses some. The data contain 30,000 to 45,000 clones, about 90% of them singletons. Sample: peripheral blood. The receptors were sampled from a man aged 70 or older with acute or convalescent COVID-19.

The chain combines TRBV10-3 with TRBJ2-1; 7 nucleotides match TRBD1. CDR1 ENHRY and CDR2 SYGVKD come from the germline V gene. The CDR3 length is 12 residues. V shed 5 bases and J 6 bases; nucleotides not matched to a gene: 1. Written as DNA, the CDR3 is TGTGCCATCAGTTCAGGGGGCAATGAGCAGTTCTTC. Encoded protein: CAISSGGNEQFF.

The V gene is TRBV10-3, the J gene TRBJ2-3; weak D call: TRBD2 (6 bases). Germline assignment: CDR1 ENHRY and CDR2 SYGVKD. Trimming left V 10 bases short and J 3 bases short, with 20 bases between. The CDR3 runs 15 residues. CDR3 bases: TGTGCCACACAGCCCGCCGAGGGGAGGACAGATACGCAGTATTTT. Encoded protein: CATQPAEGRTDTQYF.

This clone was detected once. This sequence joins TRBV7-8 and TRBJ1-1, with a possible D match to TRBD1 (5 bases). Trimming left V 5 bases short and J 6 bases short, with 31 bases between. Germline CDR1 SGHVS, CDR2 FQNEAQ. The CDR3 spans 19 residues. The CDR3 DNA sequence: TGTGCCAGCAGCCATTCAACCGTCCACCCCCAGGGCCTAAACCCTGAAGCTTTCTTT. This gives the protein CASSHSTVHPQGLNPEAFF.

V usage is TRBV29-1 and J usage is TRBJ1-5; D unresolved. Germline CDR1 SQVTM, CDR2 ANQGSEA. V shed 7 bases and J shed 4 bases, with 11 bases lying between them. CDR3 length: 12 residues. The CDR3 reads CSAGGQNQPQHF. CDR3 coding DNA: TGCAGCGCTGGCGGGCAGAATCAGCCCCAGCATTTT.

J is TRBJ2-3 and V is TRBV20-1; D is undetermined. V was trimmed by 3 bases and J by 7 bases, leaving 14 bases between them. The CDR3 covers 13 residues. Germline assignment: CDR1 DFQATT and CDR2 SNEGSKA (reference sequence). CDR3 in DNA: TGCAGTGCTAGTACCCCTGCGGAGCATACGCAGTATTTT. Protein product: CSASTPAEHTQYF.

This chain links TRBV18 with TRBJ1-2; D possibly corresponds to TRBD1 (5 bases). The CDR3 is 15 residues long. Germline assignment: CDR1 KGHSH and CDR2 LQKENI. The V gene lost 0 bases and the J gene lost 4 bases, with 12 bases spanning the gap. The CDR3 loop reads CASSPPGDSLYGYTF. The CDR3 coding sequence is TGTGCCAGCTCACCACCTGGAGACAGCCTCTATGGCTACACCTTC.

This clone is a singleton in its sample. The chain uses TRBV2 and TRBJ1-5; D not certain. In germline, CDR1 is SNHLY, CDR2 FYNNEI. Trimming pared 4 bases from V and 5 bases from J, leaving 9 bases between. The CDR3 length is 13 residues. The CDR3 coding sequence is TGTGCCAGCAGTGCACGAGAGGATCAGCCCCAGCATTTT. This sequence encodes CASSAREDQPQHF.

Only a few counts were recorded for this clone. Other DNA sequences in the sample encode the same CDR3. As DNA, the CDR3 is TGTGCCAGCAGTTTCGGGTTACAAGAGACCCAGTACTTC. Its protein is CASSFGLQETQYF. This chain joins TRBV12-3 or TRBV12-4 and TRBJ2-5, with D hard to call. The CDR3 runs to 13 residues. V was pared by 3 bases and J by 2 bases, with 7 bases between.

This rearrangement joins TRBV7-2 to TRBJ1-1; D is ambiguous. CDR3 size: 11 residues. Germline V lookup: CDR1 SGHTA, CDR2 FQGNSA. Trimming pared 6 bases from V and 3 bases from J, leaving 5 bases between. The CDR3: CASRAYTEAFF. The CDR3 coding sequence is TGTGCCAGCAGGGCATACACTGAAGCTTTCTTT. The variable domain in full, with the rest retrieved from reference TRBV7-2 and TRBJ1-1, is GAGVSQSPSNKVTEKGKDVELRCDPISGHTALYWYRQSLGQGLEFLIYFQGNSAPDKSGLPSDRFSAERTGGSVSTLTIQRTQQEDSAVYLCASRAYTEAFFGQGTRLTVV.

The J gene is TRBJ2-3, the V gene TRBV27; D is undetermined. The CDR3 totals 15 residues. Germline assignment: CDR1 MNHEY and CDR2 SMNVEV (reference sequence). The V end lost 0 bases, the J end lost 2 bases, and 9 bases lay between the germline ends. DNA of the CDR3: TGTGCCAGCAGTTTATCCCACAGTGCCACAGATACGCAGTATTTT. Its translation: CASSLSHSATDTQYF.

This sequence joins TRBV2 and TRBJ2-3, with D uncertain. Germline V gives CDR1 SNHLY, CDR2 FYNNEI. The CDR3 consists of 14 residues. With 2 bases removed from V and 2 bases from J, the gap between germline ends came to 8 bases. The CDR3 nucleotides are TGTGCCAGCAGTGAATATGCAGTCACAGATACGCAGTATTTT. Translated, it gives CASSEYAVTDTQYF.

The V and J genes are TRBV7-8 and TRBJ1-3; D perhaps matches TRBD1 (6 bases). The germline V gene has CDR1 SGHVS and CDR2 FQNEAQ. The germline V and J ends were trimmed by 5 bases and 0 bases, with 17 bases remaining between them. The CDR3 length is 17 residues. The CDR3 sequence is CASSQTRGRASGNTIYF. Here the CDR3 DNA reads TGTGCCAGCAGCCAGACCAGGGGAAGGGCCTCTGGAAACACCATATATTTT.

The genes are TRBV7-2 and TRBJ2-1; 15 bases match TRBD2. After removal of 4 bases from V and 7 bases from J, the junction contained 2 bases not matched to a gene. The CDR3 runs to 15 residues. Germline V gene sequence: CDR1 SGHTA, CDR2 FQGNSA. The CDR3 DNA is TGTGCCAGCAGCTGGGGACTAGCGGGAGGAAATGAGCAGTTCTTC. Translating it yields CASSWGLAGGNEQFF. The variable domain in full, completed from reference TRBV7-2 and TRBJ2-1, reads GAGVSQSPSNKVTEKGKDVELRCDPISGHTALYWYRQSLGQGLEFLIYFQGNSAPDKSGLPSDRFSAERTGGSVSTLTIQRTQQEDSAVYLCASSWGLAGGNEQFFGPGTRLTVL.

This clone has a single count. The chain links TRBV27 to TRBJ1-6; unclear D gene. Germline CDR1 and CDR2: MNHEY and SMNVEV (reference sequence). The CDR3 has 15 amino acids. Trimming shortened V by 3 bases and J by 8 bases, and 14 bases separated the two germline ends. The CDR3 region is CASSFAAGEDSPLHF. The CDR3 region has the DNA TGTGCCAGCAGTTTTGCGGCGGGTGAGGATTCACCCCTCCACTTT.

J is TRBJ2-1 and V is TRBV5-4; 11 bases align to TRBD2. The length of the CDR3 is 16 residues. Trimming removed 5 bases from V and 4 bases from J; junction bases left unmatched: 8. Germline CDR1 and CDR2: SGHNT and YYREEE (reference sequence). CDR3 region: CASSSWTSGQYNEQFF. Written as DNA, the CDR3 is TGTGCCAGCAGTTCCTGGACTAGCGGGCAATACAATGAGCAGTTCTTC.

The chain is built from TRBV7-2 and TRBJ2-2, with 8 bases aligning to TRBD1. The J segment lost 5 bases and the V segment lost 5 bases, leaving 7 bases of the junction unmatched. Per germline, CDR1 SGHTA and CDR2 FQGNSA. The CDR3 totals 15 residues. CDR3 sequence (DNA): TGTGCCAGCAGCCCAACAGGGGGTGGAACCGGGGAGCTGTTTTTT. This gives the protein CASSPTGGGTGELFF. The full variable domain, completed using reference TRBV7-2 and TRBJ2-2, is GAGVSQSPSNKVTEKGKDVELRCDPISGHTALYWYRQSLGQGLEFLIYFQGNSAPDKSGLPSDRFSAERTGGSVSTLTIQRTQQEDSAVYLCASSPTGGGTGELFFGEGSRLTVL.

The rearrangement uses TRBV18 and TRBJ1-5, with D unresolved. The V end was cut by 4 bases, the J end by 0 bases, with 19 bases between. The CDR3 has 18 amino acids. The germline V gene encodes CDR1 KGHSH and CDR2 LQKENI. CDR3 sequence reads: CASSQSGLQTDSNQPQHF. The CDR3 coding sequence is TGTGCCAGCTCACAAAGTGGCCTACAGACGGATAGCAATCAGCCCCAGCATTTT.

In DNA, the CDR3 is TGTGCCAGCAGCCCCCAGTCACAACTAGTAGACTACGAGCAGTACTTC. Its translation is CASSPQSQLVDYEQYF. The genes are TRBV11-1 and TRBJ2-7; possibly TRBD2 for D (5 bases). V shed 5 bases and J shed 3 bases, with 20 bases lying between them. CDR1 and CDR2 from the germline V gene are SGHAT and FQDESV (reference sequence). CDR3 size: 16 residues.

The genes are TRBV19 and TRBJ2-6; tentative D call: TRBD1 (6 bases). Between the trimmed V and J ends, which lost 8 bases and 2 bases, there was a span of 13 bases. Germline values: CDR1 LNHDA, CDR2 SQIVND (reference sequence). This CDR3 comprises 15 residues. The CDR3 DNA reads as TGTGCCAGTTCCTTTTGGACAGCTGGGGCCAACGTCCTGACTTTC. This encodes CASSFWTAGANVLTF. Based on the CDR3 plus reference TRBV19 and TRBJ2-6, the full variable domain is DGGITQSPKYLFRKEGQNVTLSCEQNLNHDAMYWYRQDPGQGLRLIYYSQIVNDFQKGDIAEGYSVSREKKESFPLTVTSAQKNPTAFYLCASSFWTAGANVLTFGAGSRLTVL.

The rearrangement links TRBV15 to TRBJ2-7, with D maybe TRBD1 (5 bases). The CDR3 is made up of 13 amino acids. Trimming shortened V by 0 bases and J by 4 bases, and 7 bases separated the two germline ends. The germline gives CDR1 LNHNV, CDR2 YYDKDF (reference sequence). CDR3: CATSREPGYEQYF. The CDR3 nucleotides read TGTGCCACCAGCAGAGAGCCAGGGTACGAGCAGTACTTC. The full variable domain, completed using reference TRBV15 and TRBJ2-7, is DAMVIQNPRYQVTQFGKPVTLSCSQTLNHNVMYWYQQKSSQAPKLLFHYYDKDFNNEADTPDNFQSRRPNTSFCFLDIRSPGLGDTAMYLCATSREPGYEQYFGPGTRLTVT.